Here is one TCR beta chain with its context. What it recognizes is unknown. The entry originates in a study of T cell responses to AZD1222 COVID-19 vaccine. Broader study findings: Among AZD1222 vaccinees, only five to seven were seropositive at baseline.

Second-dose groups at about 4 or about 12 weeks were pooled. V lost 6 bases, J lost 1 base, and 10 bases lay in between. This CDR3 contains 14 residues. The germline V gene encodes CDR1 SNHLY and CDR2 FYNNEI. Here immunoSEQ multiplex PCR was the method, and the copy in TCRdb shows in-frame clones only, minus some. The sample carries under 150,000 clones, about 91% recorded once. The source was peripheral blood, collected 28 days after the second AZD1222 dose. The TCR comes from an adult who received the AZD1222 COVID-19 vaccine. This chain links TRBV2 with TRBJ1-5, with D uncertain. The CDR3 sequence: CASSGEGSNQPQHF. The CDR3 bases are TGTGCCAGCAGCGGGGAGGGAAGCAATCAGCCCCAGCATTTT.